The clone carrying this TCR beta chain appeared once. The data stem from a study of STAT5B mutations in CD4+ large granular lymphocyte leukemia. Produced via immunoSEQ multiplex PCR; TCRdb's table is partial and in-frame only. The sample holds 23,000 or so clones, 74% seen once. Sequencing used CD4+ T cells from blood buffy coats. This receptor was obtained from a human donor in good health.

CDR3 region: CASNSVSGSDTDTQYF. Written as DNA, the CDR3 is TGCGCCAGCAATTCCGTTAGCGGGAGTGACACAGATACGCAGTATTTT. The chain combines TRBV5-1 with TRBJ2-3; 9 bases are a match to TRBD2. Germline V gene data show CDR1 as SGHRS and CDR2 as YFSETQ. The CDR3 loop spans 16 amino acids. The V segment lost 6 bases and the J segment 2 bases; nucleotides outside the gene matches: 10. The whole variable domain, remainder taken from reference TRBV5-1 and TRBJ2-3, is KAGVTQTPRYLIKTRGQQVTLSCSPISGHRSVSWYQQTPGQGLQFLFEYFSETQRNKGNFPGRFSGRQFSNSRSEMNVSTLELGDSALYLCASNSVSGSDTDTQYFGPGTRLTVL.